The clone carrying this T cell receptor beta chain was counted only a few times. Its antigen remains unidentified. The record originates from a study of post-analysis software for immune sequencing data. Study-wide background: Disease trajectories encompassed relapsing-remitting, secondary progressive and progressive-relapsing multiple sclerosis. Study-level findings and limits: The study found significantly lower normalized Chao1 diversity in multiple sclerosis patients than in controls. In patients, about five TRBV segments were more frequent than in controls, with TRBV5-6, TRBV5-1 and TRBV20-1 among them. F-measure co-clustering was strong for batch-matched samples.

Unique molecular identifiers were built into the TCR beta cDNA libraries. TCRdb re-called the PCR reads through MiXCR, storing one row per CDR3 protein. The sample has hundreds of thousands of distinct CDR3 sequences, about 44% seen once. With 5 bases clipped from V and 7 bases from J, the junction kept 5 bases outside the gene matches. The CDR3 length is 13 residues. The V call is TRBV12-3 or TRBV12-4, the J call TRBJ2-7; 10 nucleotides line up with TRBD2. The TCR comes from a girl aged 10 to 17 with multiple sclerosis. The material sequenced was blood. CDR3 sequence: CASSPSGSWEQYF. CDR3 bases: TGTGCCAGCAGTCCTAGCGGGAGTTGGGAGCAGTACTTC.